The 16 T cell receptor beta chains listed next were all sequenced from one sample in a study of T cell repertoires in cytomegalovirus infection. TCRdb called the reads again in MiXCR, with one record for every CDR3 protein. The table has approximately 200,000 distinct CDR3 sequences, roughly 22% seen once; the top ten hold roughly 18%. Sequenced material: CD8+ T cells from PBMCs. The origin of the receptors is a human donor in good health (CMV status not recorded). Some clones in this sample may be carry-over from other donors' samples.

The chain recombines TRBV12-3 or TRBV12-4 with TRBJ2-7, with D perhaps being TRBD1 or TRBD2 (5 bases each). CDR3 length: 13 residues. V gave up 5 bases and J gave up 2 bases, with 10 bases separating them. CDR3 sequence (DNA): TGTGCCAGCAGTAGGGACCTTCCCTACGAGCAGTACTTC. It encodes CASSRDLPYEQYF.

This clonotype has more than one count but fewer than ten. The V call is TRBV4-1, the J call TRBJ1-6; a weak D match, TRBD1 (6 bases). The CDR3 has 14 amino acids. The germline V gene encodes CDR1 MGHRA and CDR2 YSYEKL. The V gene lost 0 bases and the J gene lost 11 bases, with 11 bases spanning the gap. CDR3 region: CASSQDQGIAPLHF. The CDR3 nucleotides read TGCGCCAGCAGCCAAGATCAGGGGATTGCACCCCTCCACTTT.

The genes are TRBV7-6 and TRBJ2-1; 8 bases match TRBD2. There are 15 residues in the CDR3. The V segment lost 4 bases and the J segment 4 bases; nucleotides outside the gene matches: 6. The germline CDR1 and CDR2 sequences are SGHVS and FNYEAQ. CDR3 DNA: TGTGCCAGCAGCTCGCGGGGGGAGGCGTACAATGAGCAGTTCTTC. Translating it yields CASSSRGEAYNEQFF.

This clonotype has a handful of counts. The J gene is TRBJ1-2, the V gene TRBV3-1; 7 nucleotides agree with TRBD1. CDR1 LGHDT and CDR2 YNNKEL come from the germline V gene (reference sequence). Losses at the gene ends were 4 bases for V and 5 bases for J; bases not matched to a gene: 7. The CDR3 is 14 residues long. The DNA of the CDR3 is TGTGCCAGCAGCCGCACCGGGACAGTGTATGGCTACACCTTC. This codes for CASSRTGTVYGYTF.

The CDR3 reads CASSPGLAFEQYF. Here the CDR3 DNA reads TGTGCCAGCAGCCCGGGACTAGCTTTCGAGCAGTACTTC. The V call is TRBV11-2, the J call TRBJ2-7; 9 bases fit TRBD2. The V gene's germline CDR1 is SGHAT and CDR2 FQNNGV. V was pared by 5 bases and J by 6 bases, with 5 bases of the junction left unmatched. The CDR3 sequence is 13 residues long.

The chain recombines TRBV7-9 with TRBJ2-2, with D tentatively TRBD1 or TRBD2 (6 bases each). Per germline, CDR1 SEHNR and CDR2 FQNEAQ (reference sequence). Trimming took off 5 bases at V and 1 base at J, with 17 bases between the two ends. CDR3 length: 17 residues. CDR3 nucleotides: TGTGCCAGCAGCCCCGATATTCGGGGGCAGAACACCGGGGAGCTGTTTTTT. Translation gives CASSPDIRGQNTGELFF.

This clonotype was found a few times. The gene calls are TRBV20-1 and TRBJ2-2; 7 nucleotides agree with TRBD1. Germline trimming cut 3 bases from V and 1 base from J; bases unmatched to any gene: 5. CDR1 is DFQATT and CDR2 is SNEGSKA in the germline V gene (reference sequence). The CDR3 totals 15 residues. CDR3 residues: CSARGQGENTGELFF. The CDR3 coding sequence is TGCAGTGCTAGGGGGCAGGGGGAGAACACCGGGGAGCTGTTTTTT.

This clonotype was found a few times. The chain joins TRBV6-2 or TRBV6-3 to TRBJ1-1; no definite D call. This CDR3 is built from 12 residues. The V and J ends lost 6 bases and 4 bases respectively, with 9 bases between them. Germline V lookup: CDR1 MNHEY, CDR2 SVGEGT. This CDR3 reads CASSPESTEAFF. DNA for the CDR3: TGTGCCAGCAGCCCGGAAAGCACTGAAGCTTTCTTT.

Only a few counts were recorded for this clonotype. CDR3 region: CASSYSTRTGSYEQYF. As DNA, the CDR3 is TGTGCCAGCAGTTACTCGACGAGGACAGGGAGCTACGAGCAGTACTTC. V gene TRBV6-2 or TRBV6-3 combines with J gene TRBJ2-7, with TRBD1 matching 8 bases. The CDR3 totals 16 residues. V gave up 0 bases and J gave up 3 bases; unmatched junction bases: 7. Germline CDR1 is MNHEY and CDR2 is SVGEGT.

This chain connects TRBV28 to TRBJ2-7, with D uncertain. The germline V and J ends were trimmed by 2 bases and 1 base, with 12 bases remaining between them. Germline V CDR1 and CDR2: MDHEN, SYDVKM. The CDR3 spans 15 residues. The DNA for the CDR3 is TGTGCCAGCAGTTTAATCGGCTCCCCGTCCTACGAGCAGTACTTC. This gives the protein CASSLIGSPSYEQYF.

This clonotype was counted a few times. The genes are TRBV18 and TRBJ2-7, with D tentatively TRBD1 or TRBD2 (5 bases each). This CDR3 spans 13 amino acids. V was trimmed by 6 bases and J by 5 bases, leaving 14 bases between them. In germline, CDR1 is KGHSH, CDR2 LQKENI. The CDR3 is CASSQGTWDEQYF. CDR3 in DNA: TGTGCCAGCTCCCAAGGGACCTGGGACGAGCAGTACTTC.

In this sample, this clonotype turned up a few times. CDR3 residues: CASSYPWAGLNTGELFF. Written as DNA, the CDR3 is TGTGCCAGCAGTTACCCCTGGGCGGGGTTGAACACCGGGGAGCTGTTTTTT. J is TRBJ2-2 and V is TRBV6-6; perhaps TRBD2 as D (6 bases). This CDR3 spans 17 amino acids. The germline V and J ends were trimmed by 2 bases and 1 base, with 14 bases remaining between them. CDR1 and CDR2 (germline): MNHNY, SVGAGI (reference sequence).

The genes are TRBV7-2 and TRBJ1-6; no definite D call. Trimming took 4 bases from V and 4 from J, leaving 8 bases between them. CDR1 is SGHTA and CDR2 is FQGNSA in the germline V gene. The CDR3 extends over 14 amino acids. CDR3 DNA: TGTGCCAGCAGCTGGACGGTTTATAATTCACCCCTCCACTTT. Amino acid sequence: CASSWTVYNSPLHF. The full variable domain, in which reference TRBV7-2 and TRBJ1-6 provide the parts outside the CDR3, is GAGVSQSPSNKVTEKGKDVELRCDPISGHTALYWYRQSLGQGLEFLIYFQGNSAPDKSGLPSDRFSAERTGGSVSTLTIQRTQQEDSAVYLCASSWTVYNSPLHFGNGTRLTVT.

This clonotype appeared a few times. The chain couples TRBV20-1 to TRBJ1-3, with TRBD1 as a possible D gene (5 bases). The CDR3 has 14 amino acids. With 2 bases removed from V and 0 bases from J, the gap between germline ends came to 8 bases. CDR1 is DFQATT and CDR2 is SNEGSKA in the germline V gene (reference sequence). The CDR3: CSARKTDSGNTIYF. The CDR3 nucleotides are TGCAGTGCTAGAAAGACAGACTCTGGAAACACCATATATTTT.

This chain connects TRBV3-1 to TRBJ2-1, with TRBD1 matching 10 bases. The V segment lost 0 bases and the J segment 8 bases; nucleotides outside the gene matches: 4. The CDR3 totals 15 residues. Germline V gene data show CDR1 as LGHDT and CDR2 as YNNKEL (reference sequence). The CDR3 sequence is CASSQEGQGLDEQFF. The CDR3 nucleotides are TGTGCCAGCAGCCAAGAGGGACAGGGGTTAGATGAGCAGTTCTTC.

This clonotype was recorded at least ten times. The chain links TRBV7-8 to TRBJ2-1; the match to TRBD1 covers 9 bases. The CDR3 contains 16 residues. From germline, CDR1 is SGHVS and CDR2 FQNEAQ. The J segment lost 4 bases and the V segment lost 3 bases, leaving 7 bases of the junction unmatched. In nucleotides, the CDR3 is TGTGCCAGCAGCTTCTTCACAGGGGGCGCATACAATGAGCAGTTCTTC. This sequence encodes CASSFFTGGAYNEQFF.